These 5 T cell receptor beta chains were sequenced from one sample in a study of cytomegalovirus exposure and HLA in healthy donors. The PCR contained 60 Vbeta and 13 Jbeta primers. Generated by immunoSEQ multiplex PCR, the TCRdb table keeps only in-frame clones and is missing some. The sample carries 150,000 to 200,000 clones, roughly 77% recorded once. Material: PBMCs. The origin of the receptors is a male donor in good health and CMV-seronegative.

The rearrangement uses TRBV6-5 and TRBJ2-5; 7 bases align to TRBD1. The germline CDR1 and CDR2 sequences are MNHEY and SVGAGI. V gave up 6 bases and J gave up 5 bases; unmatched junction bases: 6. This CDR3 is built from 13 residues. CDR3 in amino acids: CASRTTGEETQYF. The CDR3 bases are TGTGCCAGCAGAACCACAGGGGAGGAGACCCAGTACTTC.

The chain joins TRBV7-8 to TRBJ2-2; TRBD2 agrees at 8 bases. From germline, CDR1 is SGHVS and CDR2 FQNEAQ. The CDR3 spans 15 residues. The V segment lost 5 bases and the J segment 4 bases; nucleotides outside the gene matches: 6. The CDR3 bases are TGTGCCAGCAGCAACCGGGGACTAGGCACCGGGGAGCTGTTTTTT. It codes for CASSNRGLGTGELFF.

This sequence joins TRBV18 and TRBJ1-2; 8 positions match TRBD1. The J segment lost 4 bases and the V segment lost 6 bases, leaving 10 bases of the junction unmatched. The CDR3 length is 15 residues. Germline values: CDR1 KGHSH, CDR2 LQKENI. Here the CDR3 DNA reads TGTGCCAGCTCCAAAGACAGGGGTGAAGGCTATGGCTACACCTTC. It codes for CASSKDRGEGYGYTF.

V gene TRBV4-3 combines with J gene TRBJ2-3; the match to TRBD2 covers 12 bases. The junction had 4 bases not matched to a gene; V was cut back by 4 bases and J by 8 bases. The CDR3 totals 14 residues. Germline CDR1 and CDR2: LGHNA and YSLEER. The CDR3 sequence is CASSRQGLAGTQYF. The CDR3 coding sequence is TGCGCCAGCAGCCGACAGGGACTAGCGGGTACGCAGTATTTT.

This chain links TRBV18 with TRBJ2-5, with D unclear. The CDR3 totals 13 residues. With 7 bases removed from V and 1 base from J, the gap between germline ends came to 10 bases. CDR1 KGHSH and CDR2 LQKENI come from the germline V gene. Written as DNA, the CDR3 is TGTGCCAGCTTCCGGAGTAGCCAAGAGACCCAGTACTTC. It codes for CASFRSSQETQYF.